One sample yielded the 7 T cell receptor beta chains listed below, sequenced in a study of blood T cell repertoires in COVID-19. Produced via immunoSEQ multiplex PCR; TCRdb's table is partial and in-frame only. This sample yields under 300,000 clones, of which approximately 86% are seen a single time; around 0.9% belongs to the top ten. The sequenced material came from PBMCs or T cells enriched from blood (not recorded which). The receptors stem from a woman aged 30 to 39 who had recovered from COVID-19.

The chain recombines TRBV10-3 with TRBJ2-3; 8 bases agree with TRBD1. V lost 0 bases and J lost 4; bases outside the gene matches: 9. The CDR3 length is 17 residues. CDR1 ENHRY and CDR2 SYGVKD come from the germline V gene. The CDR3 is CAISESMVAGGPDTQYF. DNA of the CDR3: TGTGCCATCAGTGAGTCGATGGTCGCAGGGGGCCCAGATACGCAGTATTTT.

The J gene is TRBJ2-1, the V gene TRBV28, with 9 bases fitting TRBD1. With V trimmed by 6 bases and J by 6 bases, 6 bases remained unmatched. Per the germline V gene, CDR1 is MDHEN and CDR2 is SYDVKM. This CDR3 contains 14 residues. The CDR3 loop is CASSGQGPINEQFF. CDR3 nucleotide sequence: TGTGCCAGCAGCGGACAGGGGCCGATCAATGAGCAGTTCTTC.

The V call is TRBV19, the J call TRBJ1-1; D might be TRBD1 (6 bases). The CDR3 extends over 16 amino acids. V dropped 7 bases and J dropped 2 bases, with 20 bases sitting between them. CDR1 and CDR2 from the germline V gene are LNHDA and SQIVND (reference sequence). The CDR3 region has the DNA TGTGCCAGTATGCACAGGGTGTCCCTCCCTAACACTGAAGCTTTCTTT. Residues: CASMHRVSLPNTEAFF.

This chain links TRBV30 with TRBJ2-7; D is possibly TRBD1 (6 bases). Trimming stripped 3 bases from V and 0 bases from J, with 9 bases between. The germline CDR1 and CDR2 sequences are GTSNPN and SVGIG (reference sequence). The CDR3 has 13 amino acids. The CDR3 nucleotides read TGTGCCTGGAGGGACAGAGGCTCCTACGAGCAGTACTTC. Translated: CAWRDRGSYEQYF.

This clone came up many times. The rearrangement links TRBV29-1 to TRBJ1-1, with D possibly TRBD1 on 6 matching bases. V gave up 8 bases and J gave up 1 base, with 26 bases separating them. Germline CDR1 and CDR2: SQVTM and ANQGSEA. This CDR3 has 17 residues. In nucleotides, the CDR3 is TGCAGCCTCCACCACAGGGCACTAGTTATGGAGAACACTGAAGCTTTCTTT. Translating it yields CSLHHRALVMENTEAFF. Using reference TRBV29-1 and TRBJ1-1 for the parts outside the CDR3, the full variable domain is SAVISQKPSRDICQRGTSLTIQCQVDSQVTMMFWYRQQPGQSLTLIATANQGSEATYESGFVIDKFPISRPNLTFSTLTVSNMSPEDSSIYLCSLHHRALVMENTEAFFGQGTRLTVV.

About this clone: The sample carries other DNA sequences with the same CDR3. The J gene is TRBJ2-3, the V gene TRBV2; 10 nucleotides align to TRBD2. The CDR3 totals 14 residues. CDR1 SNHLY and CDR2 FYNNEI come from the germline V gene. The trim removed 8 bases at V and 3 bases at J, leaving 5 bases unmatched. The DNA of the CDR3 is TGTGCCAGCGGGCTAGCGGGAGTGACAGATACGCAGTATTTT. Its translation: CASGLAGVTDTQYF.

This chain uses TRBV19 with TRBJ1-4; TRBD1 is a possible D gene (5 bases). The CDR3 is 14 amino acids. Deletions cut 9 bases from V and 0 bases from J, with 11 bases between. The germline V gene has CDR1 LNHDA and CDR2 SQIVND (reference sequence). This chain's CDR3 is CASRTGATNEKLFF. The CDR3 region has the DNA TGTGCCAGCCGAACAGGAGCAACTAATGAAAAACTGTTTTTT.